Reported below is one T cell receptor beta chain. Its target is unknown. Study-wide findings and caveats: Tumor-infiltrating Treg TCR alpha and beta sequences overlapped most with tumor naive CD4+ T cells, then blood naive.

Using its own MiXCR run on the 5' RACE reads, TCRdb lists one record per CDR3 protein. The sample lists approximately 60,000 distinct CDR3 sequences; 28% were seen once. The CDR3 is 14 residues long. Germline values: CDR1 DFQATT, CDR2 SNEGSKA (reference sequence). Sequencing was performed on tumor-infiltrating memory CD4+ T cells sorted from the breast tumor. Sample subset: memory CD4+ T cells, CD4+CD45RO+CD25-. The TCR comes from a female donor with breast cancer. The chain is built from TRBV20-1 and TRBJ1-1; D remains unclear. In DNA, the CDR3 is TGCAGCCCCAAAGACCGGGCCATGAACACTGAAGCTTTCTTT. Translated: CSPKDRAMNTEAFF.